The TCR beta chain under discussion was sequenced for a study of blood T cell repertoires in COVID-19. Study in general: The origin of the acute and convalescent COVID-19 samples was the United States, Italy and Spain. Sample material is recorded as cDNA or gDNA derived from T cells, B-cell-depleted T cells, or PBMCs.

Per the germline V gene, CDR1 is SGHRS and CDR2 is YFSETQ. The CDR3 has 18 amino acids. With V trimmed by 1 base and J by 4 bases, 11 bases remained unmatched. The authors' processing: Counts of nucleated cells, estimated from reference gene primer amplification, were obtained. The method was immunoSEQ multiplex PCR; TCRdb's version includes in-frame clones alone and lacks a portion of them. V, J and clone size were drawn from that table, and D and trimming were deduced from the DNA. The data hold 130,000 to 150,000 clones, with more than 75% observed a single time. Specimen: peripheral blood. This clonotype was obtained from a woman between 50 and 59 years old with active or convalescent COVID-19. The rearrangement links TRBV5-1 to TRBJ2-2; 9 bases are shared with TRBD2. The CDR3 loop is CASSLYPTGGGVTGELFF. The CDR3 DNA reads TGCGCCAGCAGCTTGTATCCCACTGGCGGGGGGGTCACCGGGGAGCTGTTTTTT. Using reference TRBV5-1 and TRBJ2-2 for the parts outside the CDR3, the full variable domain is KAGVTQTPRYLIKTRGQQVTLSCSPISGHRSVSWYQQTPGQGLQFLFEYFSETQRNKGNFPGRFSGRQFSNSRSEMNVSTLELGDSALYLCASSLYPTGGGVTGELFFGEGSRLTVL.